This T cell receptor (beta chain) is from a study of T cell responses to AZD1222 COVID-19 vaccine. Findings of the study overall: Baseline testing showed seropositivity in only six AZD1222 recipients.

Sequenced by immunoSEQ multiplex PCR; TCRdb stores in-frame clones only, minus some. This table holds 100,000 to 150,000 clones, about 89% found once. Concerning this clone: The antigen remains unidentified.

From germline, CDR1 is MNHGY and CDR2 SAAAGT. After removal of 7 bases from V and 6 bases from J, the junction contained 11 bases not matched to a gene. This CDR3 is 15 amino acids long. This clonotype originated in an adult in good health. This specimen consisted of peripheral blood, obtained on day 0 of AZD1222 vaccination. The chain is built from TRBV6-8 and TRBJ1-5; 8 bases fit TRBD1. The CDR3 here is CASKLKDRGTQPQHF. The DNA of the CDR3 is TGTGCCAGCAAACTTAAAGACAGGGGTACTCAGCCCCAGCATTTT.